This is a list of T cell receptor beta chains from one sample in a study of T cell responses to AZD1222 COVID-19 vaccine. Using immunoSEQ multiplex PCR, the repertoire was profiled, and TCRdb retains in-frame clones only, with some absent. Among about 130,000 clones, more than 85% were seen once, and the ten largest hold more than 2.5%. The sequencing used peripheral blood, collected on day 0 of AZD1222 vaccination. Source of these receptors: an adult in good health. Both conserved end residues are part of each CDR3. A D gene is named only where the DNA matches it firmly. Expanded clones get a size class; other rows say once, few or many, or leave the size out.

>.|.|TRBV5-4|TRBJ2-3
CASSLAGSKRDTQYF
TGTGCCAGCAGCTTGGCTGGCAGTAAGAGAGATACGCAGTATTTT
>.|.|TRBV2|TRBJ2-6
CALSRGANVLTF
TGTGCCTTAAGCCGTGGGGCCAACGTCCTGACTTTC
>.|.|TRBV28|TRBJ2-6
CASSLGGGANVLTF
TGTGCCAGCAGTTTGGGCGGTGGGGCCAACGTCCTGACTTTC
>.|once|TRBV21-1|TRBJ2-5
CASSERRSGDFSFLKSTETQYF
TGTGCCAGCAGCGAGCGCAGAAGCGGCGATTTTTCATTCCTTAAAAGTACGGAGACCCAGTACTTC
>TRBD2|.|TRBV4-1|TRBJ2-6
CACCRGGGGSGANVLTF
TGCGCCTGCTGCCGAGGCGGGGGAGGCTCTGGGGCCAACGTCCTGACTTTC
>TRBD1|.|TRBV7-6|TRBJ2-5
CASSLGYRGAETQYF
TGTGCCAGCAGCCTGGGATACAGGGGAGCAGAGACCCAGTACTTC
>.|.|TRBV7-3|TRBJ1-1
CASSLNTNTEAFF
TGTGCCAGCAGCTTAAACACGAACACTGAAGCTTTCTTT
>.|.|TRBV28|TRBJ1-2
CASSTLGQGNAGYTF
TGTGCCAGCAGTACCCTCGGGCAGGGGAACGCGGGCTACACCTTC
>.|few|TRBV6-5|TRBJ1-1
CASRSTQNTEAFF
TGTGCCAGCCGATCGACTCAGAACACTGAAGCTTTCTTT
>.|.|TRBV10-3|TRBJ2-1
CAISDYDSYNEQFF
TGTGCCATCAGTGATTACGACAGCTACAATGAGCAGTTCTTC
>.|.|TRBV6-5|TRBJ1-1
CASSYSGPGAAFF
TGTGCCAGCAGTTACTCCGGGCCGGGAGCGGCTTTCTTT
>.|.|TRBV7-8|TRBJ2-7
CASSLGLFGTEPYF
TGTGCCAGCAGCTTAGGACTCTTTGGGACCGAGCCGTACTTC
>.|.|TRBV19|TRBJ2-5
CASSINGETQYF
TGTGCCAGTAGTATAAACGGAGAGACCCAGTACTTC
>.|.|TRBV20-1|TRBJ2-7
CSASSPAGRFSYEQYF
TGCAGTGCTAGTTCACCGGCGGGCAGATTCTCCTACGAGCAGTACTTC
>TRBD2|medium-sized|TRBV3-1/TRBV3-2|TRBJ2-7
CASSQVGLAGRYEQYF
TGTGCCAGCAGCCAAGTAGGACTAGCGGGGCGCTACGAGCAGTACTTC
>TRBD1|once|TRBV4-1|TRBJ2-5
CASSPWGQQETQYF
TGCGCCAGCAGCCCCTGGGGACAGCAAGAGACCCAGTACTTC
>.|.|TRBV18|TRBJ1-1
CASSPDTAYTEAFF
TGTGCCAGCTCTCCCGACACGGCGTACACTGAAGCTTTCTTT
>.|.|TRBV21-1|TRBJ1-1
CASSKKQGPNTEAFF
TGTGCCAGCAGCAAAAAACAGGGGCCCAACACTGAAGCTTTCTTT
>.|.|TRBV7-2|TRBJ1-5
CASSLEWRQPQHF
TGTGCCAGCAGCTTAGAGTGGCGTCAGCCCCAGCATTTT
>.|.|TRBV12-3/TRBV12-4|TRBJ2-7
CASSGTSYEQYF
TGTGCCAGCAGTGGGACAAGCTACGAGCAGTACTTC
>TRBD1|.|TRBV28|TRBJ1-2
CASSLGPGGQGDGYTF
TGTGCCAGCAGTTTAGGCCCCGGGGGACAGGGAGATGGCTACACCTTC
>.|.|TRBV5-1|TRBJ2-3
CASTTGSSDTQYF
TGCGCCAGCACCACAGGGTCCTCAGATACGCAGTATTTT
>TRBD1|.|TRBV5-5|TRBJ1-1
CASSLAGGPNTEAFF
TGTGCCAGCAGCTTGGCAGGGGGTCCGAACACTGAAGCTTTCTTT
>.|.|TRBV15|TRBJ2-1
CATSSLMSMRRAYNEQFF
TGTGCCACCAGCAGCCTTATGTCTATGAGGCGCGCCTACAATGAGCAGTTCTTC
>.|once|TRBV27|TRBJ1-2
CASSLTQDSYQVYGYTF
TGTGCCAGCAGTTTAACCCAAGACTCATATCAGGTCTATGGCTACACCTTC
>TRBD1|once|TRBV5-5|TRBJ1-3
CASSSGTAKNTIYF
TGTGCCAGCAGCTCCGGGACAGCGAAAAACACCATATATTTT
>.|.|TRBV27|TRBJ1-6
CASSLFGGGKHSPLHF
TGTGCCAGCAGCCTGTTTGGGGGAGGGAAGCATTCACCCCTCCACTTT
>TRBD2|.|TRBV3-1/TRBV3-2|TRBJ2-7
CASSWDSGTTYEQYF
TGTGCCAGCAGCTGGGATAGCGGGACTACCTACGAGCAGTACTTC
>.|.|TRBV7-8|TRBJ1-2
CASSLGDYGYTF
TGTGCCAGCAGCTTAGGGGACTATGGCTACACCTTC
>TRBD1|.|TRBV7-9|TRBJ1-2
CASSLVGSAQGAGGYTF
TGTGCCAGCAGCTTAGTCGGGAGTGCGCAGGGGGCGGGCGGCTACACCTTC
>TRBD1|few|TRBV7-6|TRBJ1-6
CASSLMTGIGSPLHF
TGTGCCAGCAGCTTAATGACAGGGATTGGCTCACCCCTCCACTTT
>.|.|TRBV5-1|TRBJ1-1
CASSGGRGRTEAFF
TGCGCCAGCAGCGGGGGGAGAGGCCGAACTGAAGCTTTCTTT
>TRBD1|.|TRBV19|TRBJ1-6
CASGQGHSPLHF
TGTGCCAGCGGACAGGGTCATTCACCCCTCCACTTT
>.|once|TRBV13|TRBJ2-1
CASSTRGDNEQFF
TGTGCCAGCAGCACTAGGGGCGACAATGAGCAGTTCTTC
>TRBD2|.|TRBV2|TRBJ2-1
CASRTSGSLGEQFF
TGTGCCAGCAGGACTAGCGGGAGTTTAGGTGAGCAGTTCTTC
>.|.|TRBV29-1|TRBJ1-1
CSATYGADTEAFF
TGCAGCGCCACTTACGGGGCGGACACTGAAGCTTTCTTT
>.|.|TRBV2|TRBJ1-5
CASSGGANQPQHF
TGTGCCAGTTCGGGAGGGGCAAATCAGCCCCAGCATTTT
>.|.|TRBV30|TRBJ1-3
CAWSVQRVGNTIYF
TGTGCCTGGAGTGTACAAAGGGTTGGAAACACCATATATTTT
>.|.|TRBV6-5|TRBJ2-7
CASSSGGQSLYEQYF
TGTGCCAGCAGCTCCGGCGGGCAGTCATTATACGAGCAGTACTTC
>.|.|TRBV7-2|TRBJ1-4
CASSLEPAVTNEKLFF
TGTGCCAGCAGCTTAGAACCGGCTGTAACTAATGAAAAACTGTTTTTT
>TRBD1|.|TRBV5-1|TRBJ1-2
CASSPATGNNPYGYTF
TGCGCCAGCAGCCCTGCGACAGGGAATAACCCCTATGGCTACACCTTC
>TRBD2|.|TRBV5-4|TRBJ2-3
CASSPSSGSRVPDTQYF
TGTGCCAGCAGCCCTTCTAGCGGGAGTAGAGTACCAGATACGCAGTATTTT
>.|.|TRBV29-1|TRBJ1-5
CSASQGHSQPQHF
TGCAGCGCATCTCAGGGGCATAGTCAGCCCCAGCATTTT
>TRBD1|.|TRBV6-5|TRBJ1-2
CASLGGGTGNYGYTF
TGTGCCAGCTTAGGGGGCGGCACGGGGAACTATGGCTACACCTTC
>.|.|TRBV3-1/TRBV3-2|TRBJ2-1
CASSQVVPDYSSNEQFF
TGTGCCAGCAGCCAAGTTGTCCCGGACTACTCCTCCAATGAGCAGTTCTTC
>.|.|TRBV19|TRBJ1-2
CASSVYPGRRGYGYTF
TGTGCCAGTAGCGTGTACCCAGGACGTCGGGGATATGGCTACACCTTC
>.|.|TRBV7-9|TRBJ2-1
CASSLFGGATNNEQFF
TGTGCCAGCAGCCTCTTTGGAGGGGCAACGAACAATGAGCAGTTCTTC
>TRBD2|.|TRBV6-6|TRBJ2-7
CASTLSGDYEQYF
TGTGCCAGCACCCTTAGCGGGGACTACGAGCAGTACTTC
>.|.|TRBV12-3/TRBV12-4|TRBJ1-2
CASSFERIYGYTF
TGTGCCAGCAGTTTTGAGAGGATTTATGGCTACACCTTC
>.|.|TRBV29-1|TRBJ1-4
CSVGAGPEKLFF
TGCAGCGTGGGGGCAGGTCCGGAAAAACTGTTTTTT
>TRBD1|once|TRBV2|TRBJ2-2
CASSDRTGDTGELFF
TGTGCCAGCAGTGACAGAACAGGGGACACCGGGGAGCTGTTTTTT
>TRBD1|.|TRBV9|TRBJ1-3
CASSVSGGNNPGTSGNTIYF
TGTGCCAGCAGCGTATCAGGGGGAAACAACCCGGGGACCTCTGGAAACACCATATATTTT
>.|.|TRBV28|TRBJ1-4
CASSFFSSGEKLFF
TGTGCCAGCAGTTTTTTCTCGAGTGGCGAAAAACTGTTTTTT
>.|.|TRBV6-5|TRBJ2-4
CASSYSAEGKNIQYF
TGTGCCAGCAGTTACTCAGCGGAGGGGAAAAACATTCAGTACTTC
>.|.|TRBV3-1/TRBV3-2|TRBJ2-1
CASSQAGRNEQFF
TGTGCCAGCAGCCAAGCCGGTAGGAATGAGCAGTTCTTC
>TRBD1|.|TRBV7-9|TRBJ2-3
CASSLEGGGTDTQYF
TGTGCCAGCTCCCTGGAAGGGGGCGGTACAGATACGCAGTATTTT